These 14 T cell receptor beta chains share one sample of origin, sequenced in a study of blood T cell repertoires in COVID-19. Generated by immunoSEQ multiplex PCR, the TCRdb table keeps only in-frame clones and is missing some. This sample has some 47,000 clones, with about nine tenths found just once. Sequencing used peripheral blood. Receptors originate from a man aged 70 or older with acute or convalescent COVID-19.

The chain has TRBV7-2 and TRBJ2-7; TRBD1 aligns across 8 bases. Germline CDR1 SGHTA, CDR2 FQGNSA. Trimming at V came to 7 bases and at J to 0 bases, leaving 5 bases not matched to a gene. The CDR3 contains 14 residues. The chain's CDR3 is CASTWDRSSYEQYF. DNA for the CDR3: TGTGCCAGCACTTGGGACAGGAGCTCCTACGAGCAGTACTTC.

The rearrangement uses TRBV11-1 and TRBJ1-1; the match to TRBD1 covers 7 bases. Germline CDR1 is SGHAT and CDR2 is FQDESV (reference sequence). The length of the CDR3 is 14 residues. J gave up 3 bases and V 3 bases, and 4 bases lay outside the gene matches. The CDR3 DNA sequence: TGTGCCAGCAGCTTGACAGGGTGGGACACTGAAGCTTTCTTT. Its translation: CASSLTGWDTEAFF.

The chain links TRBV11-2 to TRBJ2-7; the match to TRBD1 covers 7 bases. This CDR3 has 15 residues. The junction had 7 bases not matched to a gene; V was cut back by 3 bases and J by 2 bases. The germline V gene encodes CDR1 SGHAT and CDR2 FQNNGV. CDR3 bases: TGTGCCAGCAGCTTCCGGGCAGGGGGTCCCTACGAGCAGTACTTC. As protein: CASSFRAGGPYEQYF.

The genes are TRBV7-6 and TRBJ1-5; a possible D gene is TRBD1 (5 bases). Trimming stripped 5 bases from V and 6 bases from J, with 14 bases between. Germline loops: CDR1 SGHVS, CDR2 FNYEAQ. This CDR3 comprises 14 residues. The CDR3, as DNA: TGTGCCAGCAGCCCGAGGGTGGGGGGTCAGCCCCAGCATTTT. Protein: CASSPRVGGQPQHF.

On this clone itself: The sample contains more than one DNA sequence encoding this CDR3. CDR3 amino acids: CASSLAGNNQPQHF. In DNA form, the CDR3 reads TGCGCCAGCAGCTTGGCAGGGAACAACCAGCCCCAGCATTTT. The genes are TRBV5-1 and TRBJ1-5; possible D gene TRBD1, 5 bases. The CDR3 sequence is 14 residues long. Trimming took off 0 bases at V and 7 bases at J, with 11 bases between the two ends. Germline-derived CDR1 and CDR2 are SGHRS and YFSETQ.

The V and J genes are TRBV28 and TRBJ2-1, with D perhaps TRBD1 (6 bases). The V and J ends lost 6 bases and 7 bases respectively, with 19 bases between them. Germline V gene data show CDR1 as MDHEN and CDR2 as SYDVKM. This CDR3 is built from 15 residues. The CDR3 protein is CASRPPGELRNEQFF. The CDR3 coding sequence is TGTGCCAGCAGACCCCCAGGGGAGTTGAGGAATGAGCAGTTCTTC.

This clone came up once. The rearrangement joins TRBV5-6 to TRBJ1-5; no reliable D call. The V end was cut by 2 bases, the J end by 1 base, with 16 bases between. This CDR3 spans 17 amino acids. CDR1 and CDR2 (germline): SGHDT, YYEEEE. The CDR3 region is CASSFGTEVLSNQPQHF. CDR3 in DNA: TGTGCCAGCAGCTTTGGCACGGAGGTGTTGAGCAATCAGCCCCAGCATTTT.

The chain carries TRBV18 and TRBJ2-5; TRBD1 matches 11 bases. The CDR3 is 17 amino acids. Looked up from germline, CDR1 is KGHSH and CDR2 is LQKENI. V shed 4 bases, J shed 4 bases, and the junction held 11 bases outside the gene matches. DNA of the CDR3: TGTGCCAGCTCACGCAACCCTGGGACAGGGGGTATAGAGACCCAGTACTTC. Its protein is CASSRNPGTGGIETQYF.

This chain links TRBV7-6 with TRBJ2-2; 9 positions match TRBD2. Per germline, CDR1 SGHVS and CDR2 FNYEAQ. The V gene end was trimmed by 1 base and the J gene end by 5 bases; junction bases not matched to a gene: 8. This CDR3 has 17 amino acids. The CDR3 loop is CASSLEAGGSMTGELFF. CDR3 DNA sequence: TGTGCCAGCAGCTTAGAGGCGGGAGGGAGTATGACCGGGGAGCTGTTTTTT. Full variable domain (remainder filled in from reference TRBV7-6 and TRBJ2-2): GAGVSQSPRYKVTKRGQDVALRCDPISGHVSLYWYRQALGQGPEFLTYFNYEAQQDKSGLPNDRFSAERPEGSISTLTIQRTEQRDSAMYRCASSLEAGGSMTGELFFGEGSRLTVL.

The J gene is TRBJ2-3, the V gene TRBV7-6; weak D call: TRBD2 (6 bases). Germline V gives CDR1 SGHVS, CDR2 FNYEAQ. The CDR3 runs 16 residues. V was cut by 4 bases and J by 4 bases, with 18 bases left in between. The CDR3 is CASSSRRGPGADTQYF. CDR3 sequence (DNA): TGTGCCAGCAGCTCCCGTAGGGGACCGGGGGCAGATACGCAGTATTTT.

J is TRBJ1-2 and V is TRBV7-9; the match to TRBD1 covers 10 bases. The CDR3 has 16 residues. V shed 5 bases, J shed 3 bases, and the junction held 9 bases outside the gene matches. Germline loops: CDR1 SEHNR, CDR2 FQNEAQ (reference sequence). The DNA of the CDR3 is TGTGCCAGCAGCCCCTCCCCCGGGACAGGGGACTATGGCTACACCTTC. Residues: CASSPSPGTGDYGYTF.

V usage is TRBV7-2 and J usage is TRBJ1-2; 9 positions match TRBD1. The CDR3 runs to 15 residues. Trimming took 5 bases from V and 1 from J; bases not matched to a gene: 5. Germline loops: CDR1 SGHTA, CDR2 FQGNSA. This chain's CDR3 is CASSLGTGSNYGYTF. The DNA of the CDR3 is TGTGCCAGCAGCCTAGGGACAGGGAGTAACTATGGCTACACCTTC.

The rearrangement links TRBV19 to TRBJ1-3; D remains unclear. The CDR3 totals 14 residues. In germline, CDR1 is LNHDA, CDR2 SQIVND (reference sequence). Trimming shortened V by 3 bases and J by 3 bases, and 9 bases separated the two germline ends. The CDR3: CASSIGQFGNTIYF. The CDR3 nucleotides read TGTGCCAGTAGTATTGGGCAGTTTGGAAACACCATATATTTT.

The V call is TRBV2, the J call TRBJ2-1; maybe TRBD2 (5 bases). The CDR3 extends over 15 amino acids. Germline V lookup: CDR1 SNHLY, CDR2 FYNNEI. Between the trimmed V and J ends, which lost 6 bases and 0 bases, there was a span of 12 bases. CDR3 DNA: TGTGCCAGCAGGGAGGACTCCTACTCCTACAATGAGCAGTTCTTC. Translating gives CASREDSYSYNEQFF.